These 5 T cell receptor beta chains were all obtained from the same sample, sequenced in a study of T cell repertoires in cytomegalovirus infection. TCRdb reprocessed the reads with MiXCR, giving one entry per CDR3 protein. The sample yields more than 400,000 distinct CDR3 sequences, around a quarter seen once. Sequenced: PBMCs. These receptors were obtained from a human donor in good health (CMV status not recorded). Some clones in this sample may be carry-over from other donors' samples.

This chain uses TRBV12-3 or TRBV12-4 with TRBJ1-2, with D possibly being TRBD1 (5 bases). V lost 4 bases and J lost 4, with 10 bases in between. The CDR3 is made up of 13 amino acids. CDR3 region: CASSYLGLYGYTF. The CDR3 DNA sequence: TGTGCCAGCAGTTACCTGGGGCTCTATGGCTACACCTTC.

In this sample, this clonotype turned up once. J is TRBJ2-3 and V is TRBV5-1; possibly TRBD2 for D (6 bases). CDR3 length equals 15 residues. Germline V gene lookup returns CDR1 SGHRS and CDR2 YFSETQ. Trimming cost V 6 bases and J 2 bases, with 16 bases left between them. The CDR3 coding sequence is TGCGCCAGCACCATCATTACGGGAGTCACAGATACGCAGTATTTT. Residues: CASTIITGVTDTQYF. The entire variable domain, with the rest obtained from reference TRBV5-1 and TRBJ2-3, is as follows: KAGVTQTPRYLIKTRGQQVTLSCSPISGHRSVSWYQQTPGQGLQFLFEYFSETQRNKGNFPGRFSGRQFSNSRSEMNVSTLELGDSALYLCASTIITGVTDTQYFGPGTRLTVL.

This clonotype was observed many times. The J gene is TRBJ2-1, the V gene TRBV12-3 or TRBV12-4; D uncertain. The CDR3 is made up of 16 amino acids. Trimming took 3 bases from V and 0 from J, leaving 12 bases between them. The CDR3 region has the DNA TGTGCCAGCAGTTTCGCACGCCGCCTCTCCTACAATGAGCAGTTCTTC. Translated: CASSFARRLSYNEQFF.

This clonotype came up many times. In DNA, the CDR3 is TGTGCCAGCAGCACCCCCCATGGACAGCTAGAGACCCAGTACTTC. Translation gives CASSTPHGQLETQYF. The rearrangement uses TRBV7-9 and TRBJ2-5, with D maybe TRBD1 (6 bases). CDR1 and CDR2 (germline): SEHNR, FQNEAQ (reference sequence). The CDR3 has 15 residues. Trimming left V 5 bases short and J 4 bases short, with 17 bases between.

This clonotype was recorded at least ten times. This chain connects TRBV7-9 to TRBJ2-3; D unresolved. The CDR3 is 13 amino acids. V lost 0 bases and J 4 bases, leaving 5 bases between the germline ends. Germline assignment: CDR1 SEHNR and CDR2 FQNEAQ (reference sequence). CDR3 residues: CASSLAAADTQYF. DNA for the CDR3: TGTGCCAGCAGCTTAGCCGCCGCAGATACGCAGTATTTT.